The 25 T cell receptor beta chains below were found in one sample sequenced in a study of blood T cell repertoires in COVID-19. Some clones are missing from TCRdb's copy, which holds only in-frame ones; the method was immunoSEQ multiplex PCR. Seen here are approximately 190,000 clones, roughly 86% observed once, and the top ten hold roughly 5%. The sample taken for sequencing was peripheral blood. These receptors were obtained from a woman aged 70-85 years with active or convalescent COVID-19.

The chain links TRBV27 to TRBJ2-2; perhaps TRBD2 as D (5 bases). With 3 bases removed from V and 3 bases from J, the gap between germline ends came to 23 bases. CDR3 length: 19 residues. Germline assignment: CDR1 MNHEY and CDR2 SMNVEV (reference sequence). The CDR3 is CASSFGGSTSYGYTGELFF. Written as DNA, the CDR3 is TGTGCCAGCAGTTTCGGCGGGTCTACCTCCTATGGGTACACCGGGGAGCTGTTTTTT.

This CDR3 is CASSRQGQQETQYF. The CDR3 DNA is TGTGCCAGCAGCCGACAGGGTCAGCAAGAGACCCAGTACTTC. This chain connects TRBV27 to TRBJ2-5; 7 positions agree with TRBD1. V was pared by 6 bases and J by 2 bases, with 6 bases of the junction left unmatched. CDR3 size: 14 residues. CDR1 is MNHEY and CDR2 is SMNVEV in the germline V gene (reference sequence).

The rearrangement uses TRBV9 and TRBJ1-1, with D possibly matching TRBD1 (6 bases). This CDR3 contains 12 residues. From germline, CDR1 is SGDLS and CDR2 YYNGEE. Trimming stripped 1 base from V and 9 bases from J, with 10 bases between. CDR3 nucleotides: TGTGCCAGCAGCGTACCCGGACAGAAAGCTTTCTTT. Translating gives CASSVPGQKAFF.

The chain uses TRBV9 and TRBJ1-2; D is ambiguous. CDR3 length: 13 residues. V lost 2 bases and J lost 6, with 11 bases in between. CDR1 is SGDLS and CDR2 is YYNGEE in the germline V gene. The CDR3 bases are TGTGCCAGCAGCGTGTCCACGGTGGATGGCTACACCTTC. This encodes CASSVSTVDGYTF. Looking up the rest from reference TRBV9 and TRBJ1-2 gives the full variable domain: DSGVTQTPKHLITATGQRVTLRCSPRSGDLSVYWYQQSLDQGLQFLIQYYNGEERAKGNILERFSAQQFPDLHSELNLSSLELGDSALYFCASSVSTVDGYTFGSGTRLTVV.

This chain joins TRBV18 and TRBJ2-3; D may be TRBD2 (6 bases). This CDR3 is built from 16 residues. V was trimmed by 5 bases and J by 2 bases, leaving 17 bases between them. Germline lookup yields CDR1 KGHSH and CDR2 LQKENI. CDR3 nucleotide sequence: TGTGCCAGCTCATCCATTTCGGGAGCAACCACAGATACGCAGTATTTT. It specifies CASSSISGATTDTQYF.

This clone was seen many times. The chain employs TRBV30 and TRBJ1-1; D is undetermined. Trimming pared 0 bases from V and 6 bases from J, leaving 14 bases between. The CDR3 totals 14 residues. Germline CDR1 reads GTSNPN; CDR2 reads SVGIG (reference sequence). This CDR3 is CAWSVLPGSAEAFF. As DNA, the CDR3 is TGTGCCTGGAGTGTTCTCCCAGGATCGGCTGAAGCTTTCTTT.

The V call is TRBV4-1, the J call TRBJ2-1; tentative D call: TRBD2 (7 bases). CDR1 MGHRA and CDR2 YSYEKL come from the germline V gene. The CDR3 loop spans 18 amino acids. V was shortened by 3 bases and J by 7 bases, with 25 bases between the two germline ends. The CDR3 here is CASSQVGGRERTRNEQFF. The DNA for the CDR3 is TGCGCCAGCAGCCAGGTTGGGGGGCGGGAGCGGACTAGAAATGAGCAGTTCTTC.

V usage is TRBV2 and J usage is TRBJ2-2; TRBD2 agrees at 13 bases. V trimming: 6 bases; J trimming: 6 bases; junction bases outside the gene matches: 4. Germline loops: CDR1 SNHLY, CDR2 FYNNEI. The CDR3 spans 15 residues. Here the CDR3 reads CASRGLAGSPGELFF. The CDR3 nucleotides are TGTGCCAGCAGGGGACTAGCGGGATCTCCCGGGGAGCTGTTTTTT.

The CDR3 bases are TGTGCCAGCAGTGAAGAACGACTTATGGCGGGAGATTCGAATGAGCAGTTCTTC. As protein: CASSEERLMAGDSNEQFF. This chain joins TRBV2 and TRBJ2-1; TRBD2 aligns across 7 bases. Germline V gene data show CDR1 as SNHLY and CDR2 as FYNNEI. V trimming: 1 base; J trimming: 7 bases; junction bases outside the gene matches: 16. The CDR3 is 18 residues long.

The rearrangement links TRBV6-5 to TRBJ1-6, with D unclear. V was pared by 7 bases and J by 1 base, with 11 bases between. Germline-derived CDR1 and CDR2 are MNHEY and SVGAGI. The CDR3 runs to 15 residues. Written as DNA, the CDR3 is TGTGCCAGCATCCTTCACAGTTCCTATAATTCACCCCTCCACTTT. Translation gives CASILHSSYNSPLHF.

The chain couples TRBV6-6 to TRBJ1-5; the D is unclear. Germline CDR1 is MNHNY and CDR2 is SVGAGI (reference sequence). This CDR3 is 14 amino acids long. V was trimmed by 0 bases and J by 6 bases, leaving 9 bases between them. In DNA form, the CDR3 reads TGTGCCAGCAGTTACTCGAGGGAGGGTCAGCCCCAGCATTTT. Residues: CASSYSREGQPQHF.

J is TRBJ1-2 and V is TRBV2; the match to TRBD1 covers 8 bases. This CDR3 has 12 amino acids. Germline assignment: CDR1 SNHLY and CDR2 FYNNEI. The V gene end was trimmed by 6 bases and the J gene end by 5 bases; junction bases not matched to a gene: 2. CDR3 sequence: CASRDRVYGYTF. DNA of the CDR3: TGTGCCAGCAGGGACAGGGTTTATGGCTACACCTTC.

The chain has TRBV15 and TRBJ2-1, with 13 bases matching TRBD2. The CDR3 is 16 residues long. V was pared by 2 bases and J by 7 bases, with 5 bases of the junction left unmatched. From germline, CDR1 is LNHNV and CDR2 YYDKDF (reference sequence). The CDR3 reads CATSRRTSGSKNEQFF. The CDR3 bases are TGTGCCACCAGCAGAAGGACTAGCGGGAGCAAAAATGAGCAGTTCTTC.

This chain connects TRBV20-1 to TRBJ1-2, with 10 bases identical to TRBD1. Germline CDR1 is DFQATT and CDR2 is SNEGSKA (reference sequence). This CDR3 is built from 15 residues. The ends lost 3 bases at V and 7 bases at J; junction bases unmatched: 11. In DNA, the CDR3 is TGCAGTGCTAGTCCCCCGACAGGGGGCGAAGGTGGCTACACCTTC. Translation gives CSASPPTGGEGGYTF.

This chain uses TRBV4-1 with TRBJ2-3; D uncertain. This CDR3 spans 14 amino acids. Germline V gene sequence: CDR1 MGHRA, CDR2 YSYEKL. Deletions cut 0 bases from V and 1 base from J, with 5 bases between. DNA of the CDR3: TGCGCCAGCAGCCAAGATCGGGGCACAGATACGCAGTATTTT. This encodes CASSQDRGTDTQYF.

On this clone: The same CDR3 can be traced to other DNA sequences in this sample. The V call is TRBV19, the J call TRBJ1-2, with a weak D call TRBD1 (5 bases). This CDR3 has 13 residues. With 1 base removed from V and 4 bases from J, the gap between germline ends came to 7 bases. The germline gives CDR1 LNHDA, CDR2 SQIVND (reference sequence). DNA for the CDR3: TGTGCCAGTAGTATAGGGCAGGGCTATGGCTACACCTTC. It codes for CASSIGQGYGYTF. Full variable domain (remainder filled in from reference TRBV19 and TRBJ1-2): DGGITQSPKYLFRKEGQNVTLSCEQNLNHDAMYWYRQDPGQGLRLIYYSQIVNDFQKGDIAEGYSVSREKKESFPLTVTSAQKNPTAFYLCASSIGQGYGYTFGSGTRLTVV.

V is TRBV14 and J is TRBJ2-7, with D tentatively TRBD1 (6 bases). Trimming cost V 4 bases and J 6 bases, with 22 bases left between them. CDR1 and CDR2 from the germline V gene are SGHDN and FVKESK. The CDR3 contains 16 residues. CDR3 loop: CASSPPRRDMDPEQYF. DNA of the CDR3: TGTGCCAGCAGCCCACCCCGTAGGGACATGGATCCCGAGCAGTACTTC.

The DNA for the CDR3 is TGTGCCAGCATCCGGTCAACTTCCGAAGCTTTCTTT. Its protein is CASIRSTSEAFF. The chain couples TRBV12-3 or TRBV12-4 to TRBJ1-1; D remains unclear. The CDR3 loop spans 12 amino acids. V was cut by 7 bases and J by 8 bases, with 14 bases left in between.

The chain combines TRBV19 with TRBJ2-7, with D unclear. V lost 1 base and J lost 0, with 10 bases in between. The germline gives CDR1 LNHDA, CDR2 SQIVND (reference sequence). This CDR3 has 15 amino acids. The CDR3 DNA follows: TGTGCCAGTAGTATAGGGCCACTAAGCTCCTACGAGCAGTACTTC. Amino acid sequence: CASSIGPLSSYEQYF.

The chain employs TRBV2 and TRBJ2-2; 8 bases fit TRBD1. Losses at the gene ends were 8 bases for V and 1 base for J; bases not matched to a gene: 3. CDR1 SNHLY and CDR2 FYNNEI come from the germline V gene. The CDR3 spans 14 residues. The CDR3 DNA reads TGTGCCAGCGCCAGGGGGCAGAACACCGGGGAGCTGTTTTTT. Translated, it gives CASARGQNTGELFF.

The table lists this clone with a count of one. The chain carries TRBV27 and TRBJ2-2; D is possibly TRBD2 (6 bases). The CDR3 runs 15 residues. The V gene lost 6 bases and the J gene lost 0 bases, with 11 bases spanning the gap. Germline CDR1 MNHEY, CDR2 SMNVEV (reference sequence). CDR3 sequence: CASRDGGANTGELFF. The CDR3 region has the DNA TGTGCCAGCAGGGATGGAGGGGCGAACACCGGGGAGCTGTTTTTT.

This clone was detected only once. The chain couples TRBV7-2 to TRBJ2-1, with 10 nucleotides matching TRBD2. CDR3 length: 15 amino acids. With 7 bases clipped from V and 2 bases from J, the junction kept 5 bases outside the gene matches. From germline, CDR1 is SGHTA and CDR2 FQGNSA. As DNA, the CDR3 is TGTGCCAGCACCCCTAGCGGGAGTCCCTACAATGAGCAGTTCTTC. It is translated as CASTPSGSPYNEQFF.

The chain combines TRBV6-1 with TRBJ2-7, with 9 nucleotides matching TRBD1. CDR1 and CDR2 from the germline V gene are MNHNS and SASEGT. J lost 6 bases, V lost 1 base, and 4 bases had no gene match. The CDR3 covers 14 residues. CDR3 DNA: TGTGCCAGCAGTGAAGGATGGGACAGGGTCGAGCAGTACTTC. Residues: CASSEGWDRVEQYF.

This chain links TRBV10-3 with TRBJ2-2; tentative D call: TRBD2 (6 bases). Trimming cost V 7 bases and J 1 base, with 19 bases left between them. This CDR3 has 17 amino acids. The germline gives CDR1 ENHRY, CDR2 SYGVKD. For the CDR3, the DNA is TGTGCCATCAATGGCAGGCCCGGGGGTCTGAACACCGGGGAGCTGTTTTTT. The encoded protein is CAINGRPGGLNTGELFF.

The chain carries TRBV29-1 and TRBJ2-5; perhaps TRBD2 as D (5 bases). The CDR3 length is 12 residues. Trimming left V 2 bases short and J 6 bases short, with 10 bases between. CDR1 SQVTM and CDR2 ANQGSEA come from the germline V gene. The CDR3 coding sequence is TGCAGCGTTGAAATCGGGGTACAGACCCAGTACTTC. As protein: CSVEIGVQTQYF.